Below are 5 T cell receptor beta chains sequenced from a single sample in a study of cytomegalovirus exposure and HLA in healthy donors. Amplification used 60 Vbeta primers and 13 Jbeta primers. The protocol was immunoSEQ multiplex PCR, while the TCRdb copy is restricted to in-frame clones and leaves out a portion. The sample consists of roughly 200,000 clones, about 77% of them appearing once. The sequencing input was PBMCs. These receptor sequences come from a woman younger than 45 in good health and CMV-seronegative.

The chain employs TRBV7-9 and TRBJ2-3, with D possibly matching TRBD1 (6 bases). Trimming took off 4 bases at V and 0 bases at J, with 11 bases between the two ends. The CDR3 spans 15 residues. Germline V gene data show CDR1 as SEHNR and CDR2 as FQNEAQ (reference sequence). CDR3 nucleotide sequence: TGTGCCAGCAGCTCACAGGGTATCAGCACAGATACGCAGTATTTT. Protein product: CASSSQGISTDTQYF.

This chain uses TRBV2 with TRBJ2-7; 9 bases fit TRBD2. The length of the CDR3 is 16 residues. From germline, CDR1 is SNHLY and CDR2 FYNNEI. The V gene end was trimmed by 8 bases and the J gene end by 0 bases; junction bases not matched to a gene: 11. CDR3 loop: CASQRASGAISYEQYF. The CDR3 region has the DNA TGTGCCAGCCAAAGGGCTAGCGGGGCGATCTCCTACGAGCAGTACTTC.

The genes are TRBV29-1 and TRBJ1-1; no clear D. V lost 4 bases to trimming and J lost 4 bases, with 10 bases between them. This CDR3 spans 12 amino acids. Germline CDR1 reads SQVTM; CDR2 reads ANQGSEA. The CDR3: CSVVSGPTEAFF. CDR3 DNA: TGCAGCGTTGTCTCAGGCCCCACTGAAGCTTTCTTT.

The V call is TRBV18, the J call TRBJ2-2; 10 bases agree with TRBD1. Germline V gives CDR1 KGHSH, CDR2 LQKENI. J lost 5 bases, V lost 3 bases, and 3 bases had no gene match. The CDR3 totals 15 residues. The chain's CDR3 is CASSPRQGATGELFF. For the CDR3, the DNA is TGTGCCAGCTCACCGCGACAGGGGGCGACCGGGGAGCTGTTTTTT.

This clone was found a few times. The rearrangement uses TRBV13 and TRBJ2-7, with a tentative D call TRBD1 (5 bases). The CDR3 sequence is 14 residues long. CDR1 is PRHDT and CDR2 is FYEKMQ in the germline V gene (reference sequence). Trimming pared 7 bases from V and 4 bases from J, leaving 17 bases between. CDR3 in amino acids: CASTSGQEQYEQYF. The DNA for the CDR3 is TGTGCCAGCACGTCAGGGCAGGAGCAGTACGAGCAGTACTTC.